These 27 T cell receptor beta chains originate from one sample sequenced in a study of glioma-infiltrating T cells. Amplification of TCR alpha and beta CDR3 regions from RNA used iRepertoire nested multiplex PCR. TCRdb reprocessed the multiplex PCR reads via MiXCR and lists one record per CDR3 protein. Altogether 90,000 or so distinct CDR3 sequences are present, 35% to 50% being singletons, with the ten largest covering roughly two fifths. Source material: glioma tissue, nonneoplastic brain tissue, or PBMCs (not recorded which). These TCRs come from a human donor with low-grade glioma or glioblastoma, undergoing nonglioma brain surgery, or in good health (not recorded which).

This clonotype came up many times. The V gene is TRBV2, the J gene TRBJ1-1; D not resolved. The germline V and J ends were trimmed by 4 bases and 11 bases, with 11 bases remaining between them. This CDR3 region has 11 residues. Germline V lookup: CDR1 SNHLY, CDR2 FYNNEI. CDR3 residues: CASSVESSAFF. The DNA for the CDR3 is TGTGCCAGCAGTGTTGAGTCGTCGGCTTTCTTT.

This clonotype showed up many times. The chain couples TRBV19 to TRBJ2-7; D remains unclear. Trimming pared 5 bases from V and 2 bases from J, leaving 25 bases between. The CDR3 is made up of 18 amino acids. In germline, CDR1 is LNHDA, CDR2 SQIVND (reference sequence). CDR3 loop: CASSPFVRMGFQTYEQYF. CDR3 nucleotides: TGTGCCAGTAGTCCCTTCGTTAGGATGGGGTTCCAAACCTACGAGCAGTACTTC.

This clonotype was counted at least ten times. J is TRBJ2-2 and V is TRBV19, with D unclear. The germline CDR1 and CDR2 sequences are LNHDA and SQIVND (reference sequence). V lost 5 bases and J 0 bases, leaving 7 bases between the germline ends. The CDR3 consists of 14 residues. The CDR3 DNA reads TGTGCCAGTAGTTTTCTAGCGAACACCGGGGAGCTGTTTTTT. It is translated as CASSFLANTGELFF.

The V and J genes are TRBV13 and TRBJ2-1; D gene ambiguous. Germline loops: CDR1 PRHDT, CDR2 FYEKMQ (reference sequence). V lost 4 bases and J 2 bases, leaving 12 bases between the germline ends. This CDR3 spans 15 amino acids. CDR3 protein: CASSSKDFPYNEQFF. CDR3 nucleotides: TGTGCCAGCAGCTCAAAGGATTTCCCCTACAATGAGCAGTTCTTC.

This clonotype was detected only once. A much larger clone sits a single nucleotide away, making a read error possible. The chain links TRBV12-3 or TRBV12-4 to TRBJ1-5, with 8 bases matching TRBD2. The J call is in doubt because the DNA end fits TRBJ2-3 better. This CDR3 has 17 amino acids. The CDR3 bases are TGTGCCAGCAGCCCGGGGGGGAGGGTTCCTGGCAATCAGCCCCAGTATTTT. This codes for CASSPGGRVPGNQPQYF.

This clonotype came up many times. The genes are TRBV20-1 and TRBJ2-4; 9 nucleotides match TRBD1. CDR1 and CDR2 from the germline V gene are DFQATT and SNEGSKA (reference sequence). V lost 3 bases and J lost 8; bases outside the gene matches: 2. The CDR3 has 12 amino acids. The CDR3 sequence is CSASRTGDIQYF. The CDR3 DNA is TGCAGTGCTAGTCGGACAGGGGACATTCAGTACTTC.

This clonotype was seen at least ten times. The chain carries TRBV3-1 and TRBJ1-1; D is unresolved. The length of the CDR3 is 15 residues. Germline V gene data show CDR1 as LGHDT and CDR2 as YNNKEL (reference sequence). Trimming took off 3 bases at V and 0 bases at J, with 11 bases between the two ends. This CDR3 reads CASSHSSTVNTEAFF. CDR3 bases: TGTGCCAGCAGCCACTCTTCGACCGTGAACACTGAAGCTTTCTTT.

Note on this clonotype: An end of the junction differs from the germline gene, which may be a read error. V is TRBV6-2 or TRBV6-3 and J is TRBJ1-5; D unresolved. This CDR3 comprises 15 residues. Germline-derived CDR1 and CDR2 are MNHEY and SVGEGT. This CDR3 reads CASSYSNARNKPQHF. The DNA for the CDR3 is TGTGCTAGCAGTTACTCGAATGCCCGCAATAAGCCCCAGCATTTT.

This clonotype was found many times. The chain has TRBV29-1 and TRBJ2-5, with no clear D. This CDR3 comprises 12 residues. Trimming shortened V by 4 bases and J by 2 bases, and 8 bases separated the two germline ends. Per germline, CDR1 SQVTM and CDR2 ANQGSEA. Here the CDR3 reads CSVVTDQETQYF. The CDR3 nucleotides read TGCAGCGTTGTAACAGATCAAGAGACCCAGTACTTC.

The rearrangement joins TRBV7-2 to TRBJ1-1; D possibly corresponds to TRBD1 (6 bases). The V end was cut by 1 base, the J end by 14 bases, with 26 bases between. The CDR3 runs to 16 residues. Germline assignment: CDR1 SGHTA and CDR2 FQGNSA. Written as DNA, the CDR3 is TGTGCCAGCAGCTTAGATCAGGGGATTTCCTACAATGAGAAGTTCTTT. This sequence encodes CASSLDQGISYNEKFF.

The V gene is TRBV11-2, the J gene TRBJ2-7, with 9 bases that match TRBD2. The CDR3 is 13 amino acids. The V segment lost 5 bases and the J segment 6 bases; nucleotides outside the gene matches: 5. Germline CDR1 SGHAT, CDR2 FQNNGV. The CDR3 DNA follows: TGTGCCAGCAGCCCCTTGACTAGCGGCGAGCAGTACTTC. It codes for CASSPLTSGEQYF.

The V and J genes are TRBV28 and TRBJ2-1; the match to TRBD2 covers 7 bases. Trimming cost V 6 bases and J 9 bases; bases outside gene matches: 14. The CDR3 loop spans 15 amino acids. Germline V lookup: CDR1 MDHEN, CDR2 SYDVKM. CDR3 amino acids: CASSPLPAGVAEQFF. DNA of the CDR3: TGTGCCAGCAGCCCCCTACCGGCGGGGGTGGCTGAGCAGTTCTTC.

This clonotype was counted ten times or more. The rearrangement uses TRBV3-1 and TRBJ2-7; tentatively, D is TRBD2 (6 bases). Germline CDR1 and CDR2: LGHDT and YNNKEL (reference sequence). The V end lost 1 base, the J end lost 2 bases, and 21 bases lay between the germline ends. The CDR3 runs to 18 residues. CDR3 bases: TGTGCCAGCAGCCAAGTAGGAGTGGGATTAGCGGAACCCTACGAGCAGTACTTC. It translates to CASSQVGVGLAEPYEQYF.

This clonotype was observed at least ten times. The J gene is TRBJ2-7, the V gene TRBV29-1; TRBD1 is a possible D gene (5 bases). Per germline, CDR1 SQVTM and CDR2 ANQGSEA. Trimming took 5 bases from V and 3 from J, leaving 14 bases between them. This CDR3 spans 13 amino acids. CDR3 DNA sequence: TGCAGCGTTCGGTTTCAGGGAAGCTACGAGCAGTACTTC. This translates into CSVRFQGSYEQYF.

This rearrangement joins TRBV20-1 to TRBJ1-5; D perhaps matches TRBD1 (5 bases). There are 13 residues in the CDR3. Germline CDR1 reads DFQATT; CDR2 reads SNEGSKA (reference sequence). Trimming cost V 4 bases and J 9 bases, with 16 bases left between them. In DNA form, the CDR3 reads TGCAGTGCTACTTCGGACAACCGTCGGCCCCAGCATTTT. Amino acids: CSATSDNRRPQHF.

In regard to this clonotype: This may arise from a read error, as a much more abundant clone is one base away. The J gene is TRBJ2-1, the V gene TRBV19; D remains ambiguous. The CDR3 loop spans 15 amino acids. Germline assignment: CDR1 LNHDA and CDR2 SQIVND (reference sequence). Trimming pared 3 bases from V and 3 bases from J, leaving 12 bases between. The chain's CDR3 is CASSISMSYYNEQFF. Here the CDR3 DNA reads TGTGCCAGTAGTATCAGCATGAGCTACTACAATGAGCAGTTCTTC.

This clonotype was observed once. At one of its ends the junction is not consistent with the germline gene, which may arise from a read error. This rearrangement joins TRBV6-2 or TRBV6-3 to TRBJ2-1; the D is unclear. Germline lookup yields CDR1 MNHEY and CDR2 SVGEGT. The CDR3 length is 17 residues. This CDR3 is CASSYPTGRYGDNEQIF. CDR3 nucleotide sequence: TGTGCCAGCAGTTACCCTACCGGACGGTACGGCGACAATGAGCAGATCTTC.

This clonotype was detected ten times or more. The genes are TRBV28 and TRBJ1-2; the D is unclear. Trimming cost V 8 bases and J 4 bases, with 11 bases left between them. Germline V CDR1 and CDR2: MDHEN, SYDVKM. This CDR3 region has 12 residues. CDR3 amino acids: CASSPGGYGYTF. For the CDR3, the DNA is TGTGCCAGCTCGCCCGGAGGCTATGGCTACACCTTC.

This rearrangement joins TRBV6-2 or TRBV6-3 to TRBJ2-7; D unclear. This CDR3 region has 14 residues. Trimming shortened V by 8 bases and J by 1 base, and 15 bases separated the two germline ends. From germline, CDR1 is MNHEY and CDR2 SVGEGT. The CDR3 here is CASSLPGISYEQYF. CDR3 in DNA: TGTGCCAGCTCCCTACCTGGGATATCCTACGAGCAGTACTTC.

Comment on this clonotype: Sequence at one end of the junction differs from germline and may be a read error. The CDR3 here is CASSSDANTVAFF. CDR3 nucleotides: TGTGCCAGCAGCTCAGACGCGAACACTGTAGCTTTCTTT. The rearrangement joins TRBV7-3 to TRBJ1-1; D is undetermined. Germline V lookup: CDR1 SGHTA, CDR2 FQGTGA. This CDR3 is built from 13 residues.

The CDR3 nucleotides read TGCAGTGCAAGGGCTGGGACAGGGGGAATTGAAGCTTTCTTT. This translates into CSARAGTGGIEAFF. This chain joins TRBV20-1 and TRBJ1-1; 11 nucleotides line up with TRBD1. CDR1 and CDR2 (germline): DFQATT, SNEGSKA (reference sequence). With V trimmed by 6 bases and J by 7 bases, 10 bases remained unmatched. This CDR3 has 14 amino acids.

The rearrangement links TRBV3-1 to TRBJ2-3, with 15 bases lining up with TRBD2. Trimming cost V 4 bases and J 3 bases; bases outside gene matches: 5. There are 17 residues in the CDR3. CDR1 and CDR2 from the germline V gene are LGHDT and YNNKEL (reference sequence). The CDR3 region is CASSREGTSGRTDTQYF. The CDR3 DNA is TGTGCCAGCAGCCGGGAGGGGACTAGCGGGAGGACAGATACGCAGTATTTT.

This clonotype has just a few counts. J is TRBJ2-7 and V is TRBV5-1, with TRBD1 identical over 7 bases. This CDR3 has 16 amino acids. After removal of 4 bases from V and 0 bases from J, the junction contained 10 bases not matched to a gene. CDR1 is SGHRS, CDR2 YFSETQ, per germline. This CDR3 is CASSPGTAPISYEQYF. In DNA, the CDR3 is TGCGCCAGCAGCCCGGGGACAGCTCCTATCTCCTACGAGCAGTACTTC.

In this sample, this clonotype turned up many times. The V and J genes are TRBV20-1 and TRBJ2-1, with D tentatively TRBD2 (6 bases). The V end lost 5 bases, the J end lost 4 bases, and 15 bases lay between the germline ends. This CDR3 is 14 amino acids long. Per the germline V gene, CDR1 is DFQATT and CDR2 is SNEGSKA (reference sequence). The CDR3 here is CSARRLVPYNEQFF. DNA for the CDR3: TGCAGTGCTCGAAGACTAGTCCCATACAATGAGCAGTTCTTC.

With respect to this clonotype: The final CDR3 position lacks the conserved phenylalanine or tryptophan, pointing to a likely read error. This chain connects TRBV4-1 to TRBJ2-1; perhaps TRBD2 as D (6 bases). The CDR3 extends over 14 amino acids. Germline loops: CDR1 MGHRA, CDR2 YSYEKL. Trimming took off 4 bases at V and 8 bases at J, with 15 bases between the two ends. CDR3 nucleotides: TGCGCCAGCAGCCGCCTACTAGCTTCCGATGAGCAGTTCCTC. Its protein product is CASSRLLASDEQFL.

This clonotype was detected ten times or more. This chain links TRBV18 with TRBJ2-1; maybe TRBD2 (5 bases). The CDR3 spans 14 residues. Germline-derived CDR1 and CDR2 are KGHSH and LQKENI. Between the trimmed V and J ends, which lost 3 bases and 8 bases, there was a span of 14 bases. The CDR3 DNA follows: TGTGCCAGCTCACCTCTAACTAGGCGAGATGAGCAGTTCTTC. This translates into CASSPLTRRDEQFF.

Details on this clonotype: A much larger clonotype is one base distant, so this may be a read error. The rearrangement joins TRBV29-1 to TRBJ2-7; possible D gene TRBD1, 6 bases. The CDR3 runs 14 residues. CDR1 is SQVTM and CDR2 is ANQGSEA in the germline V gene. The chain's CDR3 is CSVQDLQGFGERYF. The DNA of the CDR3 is TGCAGCGTTCAAGACCTGCAGGGGTTTGGCGAGCGGTACTTC.